This is a list of T cell receptor beta chains from one sample in a study of early T cells in non-severe SARS-CoV-2 infection. One entry per CDR3 protein, called by TCRdb with MiXCR from the 5' RACE reads. The sample carries about 40,000 distinct CDR3 sequences, 7.5% to 9% recorded once. Here the sequenced sample was whole blood, taken at baseline. All receptors derive from an adult who was a healthcare worker with PCR-confirmed SARS-CoV-2 infection or an uninfected control (not recorded which). Each CDR3 is given with its conserved first and last residue. Each record gives: V gene, clone size, D gene, J gene, CDR3 DNA, CDR3 protein. A D gene is named only where the DNA matches it firmly. Clone size is given for some rows only: seen once, a few or many times, or a class if the clone is expanded.

v_gene: TRBV12-3/TRBV12-4; abundance: -; d_gene: -; j_gene: TRBJ1-2; CDR3nt: TGTGCCAGCAGTCCCCCGGGAGCTAACTATGGCTACACCTTC; CDR3aa: CASSPPGANYGYTF
v_gene: TRBV3-1; abundance: many; d_gene: -; j_gene: TRBJ2-1; CDR3nt: TGTGCCAGCAGCCAAGTTCAGAGGAATGAGCAGTTCTTC; CDR3aa: CASSQVQRNEQFF
v_gene: TRBV7-9; abundance: few; d_gene: TRBD1; j_gene: TRBJ2-5; CDR3nt: TGTGCCAGCAGCCCGCTACAGGGGGGCGAAGAGACCCAGTACTTC; CDR3aa: CASSPLQGGEETQYF
v_gene: TRBV6-1; abundance: -; d_gene: -; j_gene: TRBJ1-2; CDR3nt: TGTGCCAGCACCAAAGACCCCAGACTGGGACAAGGAAAGCATGGCTACACCTTC; CDR3aa: CASTKDPRLGQGKHGYTF
v_gene: TRBV5-5; abundance: many; d_gene: TRBD1; j_gene: TRBJ2-7; CDR3nt: TGTGCCAGCAGCTTGGCTGGGACAGGGGTCTACGAGCAGTACTTC; CDR3aa: CASSLAGTGVYEQYF
v_gene: TRBV19; abundance: few; d_gene: -; j_gene: TRBJ1-4; CDR3nt: TGTGCCAGTAGCGGACAGCCCTATAATGAAAAACTGTTTTTT; CDR3aa: CASSGQPYNEKLFF
v_gene: TRBV10-3; abundance: few; d_gene: -; j_gene: TRBJ2-1; CDR3nt: TGTGCCATCAGTGACAGGGGAGGCAATGAGCAGTTCTTC; CDR3aa: CAISDRGGNEQFF
v_gene: TRBV10-3; abundance: few; d_gene: TRBD2; j_gene: TRBJ2-3; CDR3nt: TGTGCCAGCCGAACTAGCGGCACAGATACGCAGTATTTT; CDR3aa: CASRTSGTDTQYF
v_gene: TRBV7-6; abundance: few; d_gene: -; j_gene: TRBJ1-1; CDR3nt: TGTGCCAGCAGCTTAGCGCAAACAAGCGAAGCTTTCTTT; CDR3aa: CASSLAQTSEAFF
v_gene: TRBV6-1; abundance: once; d_gene: -; j_gene: TRBJ1-6; CDR3nt: TGTGCCAGCAGTGAGGGAGATGGACGGAGACCCCTCCACTTT; CDR3aa: CASSEGDGRRPLHF
v_gene: TRBV12-3/TRBV12-4; abundance: many; d_gene: TRBD2; j_gene: TRBJ2-1; CDR3nt: TGTGCCAGCACCAAACTCGGACTAGCGGGGGCCTACAATGAGCAGTTCTTC; CDR3aa: CASTKLGLAGAYNEQFF
v_gene: TRBV12-3/TRBV12-4; abundance: many; d_gene: TRBD1; j_gene: TRBJ1-6; CDR3nt: TGTGCCAGCAGTCCCAGACAGGGGTATAATTCACCCCTCCACTTT; CDR3aa: CASSPRQGYNSPLHF
v_gene: TRBV6-2/TRBV6-3; abundance: -; d_gene: -; j_gene: TRBJ2-7; CDR3nt: TGTGCCACCAGATCCATTGGCGAGGACCTACGCGGGCAGTACTTC; CDR3aa: CATRSIGEDLRGQYF
v_gene: TRBV3-1; abundance: -; d_gene: -; j_gene: TRBJ2-7; CDR3nt: TGTGCCAGCAGCCAAAGGAGCACCCCCTACGAGCAGTACTTC; CDR3aa: CASSQRSTPYEQYF
v_gene: TRBV5-5; abundance: -; d_gene: -; j_gene: TRBJ1-6; CDR3nt: TGTGCCAGCAGCTTGGACCCAGGGCCCCTCCACTTT; CDR3aa: CASSLDPGPLHF
v_gene: TRBV10-3; abundance: few; d_gene: -; j_gene: TRBJ2-3; CDR3nt: TGTGCCATCAGTGAGTCGAGTAGGTCTACAGATACGCAGTATTTT; CDR3aa: CAISESSRSTDTQYF
v_gene: TRBV11-2; abundance: many; d_gene: -; j_gene: TRBJ2-5; CDR3nt: TGTGCCAGCACCACCCTCCTCGGAGAGACCCAGTACTTC; CDR3aa: CASTTLLGETQYF
v_gene: TRBV25-1; abundance: -; d_gene: TRBD1; j_gene: TRBJ1-2; CDR3nt: TGTGCCAGCAGTGAATTCGACAGGGGATATGGCTACACCTTC; CDR3aa: CASSEFDRGYGYTF
v_gene: TRBV15; abundance: many; d_gene: -; j_gene: TRBJ1-5; CDR3nt: TGTGCCACCAGCAGAGATAAGGGGCTCAATCAGCCCCAGCATTTT; CDR3aa: CATSRDKGLNQPQHF
v_gene: TRBV11-1; abundance: many; d_gene: TRBD2; j_gene: TRBJ2-1; CDR3nt: TGTGCCAGCTCGCGGGGGAATGAGCAGTTCTTC; CDR3aa: CASSRGNEQFF
v_gene: TRBV29-1; abundance: -; d_gene: TRBD1; j_gene: TRBJ2-5; CDR3nt: TGCAGCGCTGACAGGGGTTACCAAGAGACCCAGTACTTC; CDR3aa: CSADRGYQETQYF
v_gene: TRBV13; abundance: many; d_gene: -; j_gene: TRBJ2-5; CDR3nt: TGTGCCAGCCTCGGGGCTGGGGGAGAGACCCAGTACTTC; CDR3aa: CASLGAGGETQYF
v_gene: TRBV7-2; abundance: many; d_gene: TRBD2; j_gene: TRBJ2-1; CDR3nt: TGTGCCAGCACCATCTTAGCGGGGGGGCCGAATGAGCAGTTCTTC; CDR3aa: CASTILAGGPNEQFF
v_gene: TRBV6-5; abundance: -; d_gene: -; j_gene: TRBJ2-5; CDR3nt: TGTGCCAGCAGTTGGCGCAGGATGGAGACCCAGTACTTC; CDR3aa: CASSWRRMETQYF
v_gene: TRBV10-2; abundance: -; d_gene: -; j_gene: TRBJ2-1; CDR3nt: TGCGCCAGCCTCGGCAATGAGCAGTTCTTC; CDR3aa: CASLGNEQFF
v_gene: TRBV7-9; abundance: many; d_gene: -; j_gene: TRBJ2-5; CDR3nt: TGTGCCACCGAGGGGCTACAAGAGACCCAGTACTTC; CDR3aa: CATEGLQETQYF
v_gene: TRBV14; abundance: -; d_gene: -; j_gene: TRBJ2-4; CDR3nt: TGTGCCAGCAGCCAGACCGACATCCAAAACATTCAGTACTTC; CDR3aa: CASSQTDIQNIQYF
v_gene: TRBV7-9; abundance: many; d_gene: TRBD1; j_gene: TRBJ1-1; CDR3nt: TGTGCCACCACGGACAGGGTGGGCACTGAAGCTTTCTTT; CDR3aa: CATTDRVGTEAFF
v_gene: TRBV27; abundance: many; d_gene: TRBD1; j_gene: TRBJ1-1; CDR3nt: TGTGCCAGCAGTCACAGGGGGCCCACTGAAGCTTTCTTT; CDR3aa: CASSHRGPTEAFF
v_gene: TRBV11-2; abundance: -; d_gene: TRBD1; j_gene: TRBJ1-6; CDR3nt: TGTGCCAGCAGCGCCCTACAGGGGAATAATTCACCCCTCCACTTT; CDR3aa: CASSALQGNNSPLHF
v_gene: TRBV14; abundance: -; d_gene: -; j_gene: TRBJ2-3; CDR3nt: TGTGCCAGCAGCCAAGGCTGGGATACGCAGTATTTT; CDR3aa: CASSQGWDTQYF
v_gene: TRBV28; abundance: -; d_gene: -; j_gene: TRBJ2-3; CDR3nt: TGTGCCAGCAGTCGCTCCAGACAGACTCCCACAGATACGCAGTATTTT; CDR3aa: CASSRSRQTPTDTQYF
v_gene: TRBV2; abundance: many; d_gene: TRBD1; j_gene: TRBJ2-1; CDR3nt: TGTGCCAGCAACGAGGGGGCGAACAATGAGCAGTTCTTC; CDR3aa: CASNEGANNEQFF
v_gene: TRBV12-3/TRBV12-4; abundance: -; d_gene: TRBD2; j_gene: TRBJ2-3; CDR3nt: TGTGCCAGCAGTTTAGATCTAGCGGGGAGCACAGATACGCAGTATTTT; CDR3aa: CASSLDLAGSTDTQYF
v_gene: TRBV5-1; abundance: many; d_gene: -; j_gene: TRBJ1-2; CDR3nt: TGCGCCAGCAGCCACAGCCCACTAAGTTCCTATGGCTACACCTTC; CDR3aa: CASSHSPLSSYGYTF
v_gene: TRBV7-8; abundance: -; d_gene: -; j_gene: TRBJ2-7; CDR3nt: TGTGCCAGCAGGCCGTATCAGGGCCCCTCCTACGAGCAGTACTTC; CDR3aa: CASRPYQGPSYEQYF
v_gene: TRBV6-6; abundance: many; d_gene: TRBD1; j_gene: TRBJ2-2; CDR3nt: TGTGCCAGCAGTGGCGACAGGGACCACACCGGGGAGCTGTTTTTT; CDR3aa: CASSGDRDHTGELFF
v_gene: TRBV28; abundance: many; d_gene: TRBD1; j_gene: TRBJ2-5; CDR3nt: TGTGCCAGCAGTGCTTACAGGGGTGCAGAGACCCAGTACTTC; CDR3aa: CASSAYRGAETQYF
v_gene: TRBV10-2; abundance: few; d_gene: -; j_gene: TRBJ2-7; CDR3nt: TGCGCCAGCAGTGACTCCGCCCAGGGGATCTACGAGCAGTACTTC; CDR3aa: CASSDSAQGIYEQYF
v_gene: TRBV6-4; abundance: many; d_gene: -; j_gene: TRBJ1-1; CDR3nt: TGTGCCAGCAGAGATACAGGGAACACTGAAGCTTTCTTT; CDR3aa: CASRDTGNTEAFF
v_gene: TRBV2; abundance: few; d_gene: TRBD1; j_gene: TRBJ2-6; CDR3nt: TGTGCCAGCAGTGGATCCAACAGGGGGCTTCCGGAAACTGGGGCCAACGTCCTGACTTTC; CDR3aa: CASSGSNRGLPETGANVLTF
v_gene: TRBV27; abundance: few; d_gene: TRBD1; j_gene: TRBJ1-2; CDR3nt: TGTGCCAGCAGTTTAGCGGGACAGGGGAAGGATGGCTACACCTTC; CDR3aa: CASSLAGQGKDGYTF
v_gene: TRBV5-1; abundance: many; d_gene: -; j_gene: TRBJ1-4; CDR3nt: TGCGCCAGCAGCCCCACAGATAATGAAAAACTGTTTTTT; CDR3aa: CASSPTDNEKLFF
v_gene: TRBV20-1; abundance: many; d_gene: -; j_gene: TRBJ2-3; CDR3nt: TGCAGTGCTCCCGGGTGGCAGGCGAGCACAGATACGCAGTATTTT; CDR3aa: CSAPGWQASTDTQYF
v_gene: TRBV7-2; abundance: medium-sized; d_gene: TRBD1; j_gene: TRBJ1-5; CDR3nt: TGTGCCAGCAGGCCAAAGTTGACAGGGGTAGTCAGCAATCAGCCCCAGCATTTT; CDR3aa: CASRPKLTGVVSNQPQHF
v_gene: TRBV18; abundance: -; d_gene: -; j_gene: TRBJ1-2; CDR3nt: TGTGCCAGCTCACCTTCCGACAGCCGGGGCTACACCTTC; CDR3aa: CASSPSDSRGYTF
v_gene: TRBV12-3/TRBV12-4; abundance: many; d_gene: -; j_gene: TRBJ2-3; CDR3nt: TGTGCCAGCAGGCTGACAGATACGCAGTATTTT; CDR3aa: CASRLTDTQYF
v_gene: TRBV7-9; abundance: -; d_gene: -; j_gene: TRBJ1-3; CDR3nt: TGTGCCAGCAGCTTAAGGGGTCCCGGAAACACCATATATTTT; CDR3aa: CASSLRGPGNTIYF
v_gene: TRBV12-3/TRBV12-4; abundance: few; d_gene: TRBD1; j_gene: TRBJ2-5; CDR3nt: TGTGCTACCGGCGCGGGATCAGGGGGCCAAGTGACCCAGTACTTC; CDR3aa: CATGAGSGGQVTQYF
v_gene: TRBV16; abundance: few; d_gene: -; j_gene: TRBJ2-5; CDR3nt: TGTGCCAGCAGCCAGCATTGGGAACAAGAGACCCAGTACTTC; CDR3aa: CASSQHWEQETQYF
v_gene: TRBV28; abundance: few; d_gene: TRBD1; j_gene: TRBJ1-2; CDR3nt: TGTGCCAGCAGTTTTCAGGGGGCGGACTATGGCTACACCTTC; CDR3aa: CASSFQGADYGYTF
v_gene: TRBV12-3/TRBV12-4; abundance: -; d_gene: -; j_gene: TRBJ2-5; CDR3nt: TGTGCCAGCAGTTTCTTGGGCGAGGAGACCCAGTACTTC; CDR3aa: CASSFLGEETQYF
v_gene: TRBV2; abundance: many; d_gene: -; j_gene: TRBJ1-1; CDR3nt: TGTGCCAGCAGAGAGACGCCTGGGGTATTGTTCGCTTTCTTT; CDR3aa: CASRETPGVLFAFF